The 6 T cell receptor beta chains listed next were all sequenced from one sample in a study of blood T cell repertoires in COVID-19. Using immunoSEQ multiplex PCR, the repertoire was profiled, and TCRdb retains in-frame clones only, with some absent. The sample records about 220,000 clones, 83% being singletons. The specimen sequenced was PBMCs or T cells enriched from blood (not recorded which). The source is a woman aged 45-65 years who had been exposed to COVID-19.

The V and J genes are TRBV30 and TRBJ1-5; 9 bases match TRBD1. This CDR3 comprises 15 residues. Germline V CDR1 and CDR2: GTSNPN, SVGIG (reference sequence). Unmatched junction bases numbered 8, after V lost 2 bases and J lost 6 bases. The DNA of the CDR3 is TGTGCCTGGAGTCATGGGACAGGGAGGTTTCAGCCCCAGCATTTT. It codes for CAWSHGTGRFQPQHF. Full variable domain (outside the CDR3, taken from reference TRBV30 and TRBJ1-5): SQTIHQWPATLVQPVGSPLSLECTVEGTSNPNLYWYRQAAGRGLQLLFYSVGIGQISSEVPQNLSASRPQDRQFILSSKKLLLSDSGFYLCAWSHGTGRFQPQHFGDGTRLSIL.

The J gene is TRBJ1-1, the V gene TRBV5-1; no firm D call. The CDR3 runs to 14 residues. Trimming removed 1 base from V and 0 bases from J, with 7 bases in between. CDR1 SGHRS and CDR2 YFSETQ come from the germline V gene. The CDR3 sequence is CASSLMAVNTEAFF. The CDR3 DNA is TGCGCCAGCAGCTTGATGGCAGTGAACACTGAAGCTTTCTTT.

The chain uses TRBV10-3 and TRBJ1-5; 8 bases align to TRBD1. The CDR3 totals 15 residues. CDR1 is ENHRY, CDR2 SYGVKD, per germline. J was trimmed by 0 bases and V by 10 bases; bases with no gene match: 8. The CDR3 loop reads CATSGGEYSNQPQHF. The DNA of the CDR3 is TGTGCCACCTCAGGGGGCGAATATAGCAATCAGCCCCAGCATTTT.

The table lists this clone with a count of one. The V call is TRBV19, the J call TRBJ2-1; tentative D call: TRBD2 (7 bases). CDR3 length: 15 amino acids. V dropped 6 bases and J dropped 4 bases, with 16 bases sitting between them. Germline CDR1 reads LNHDA; CDR2 reads SQIVND (reference sequence). The CDR3: CASRDGGLLYNEQFF. CDR3 nucleotides: TGTGCCAGTAGGGACGGGGGGCTCTTGTACAATGAGCAGTTCTTC.

J is TRBJ2-3 and V is TRBV5-1; D gene uncertain. The CDR3 is made up of 13 amino acids. CDR1 and CDR2 (germline): SGHRS, YFSETQ. V was trimmed by 4 bases and J by 0 bases, leaving 6 bases between them. In nucleotides, the CDR3 is TGCGCCAGCAGCCAAGCTAGCACAGATACGCAGTATTTT. Amino acids: CASSQASTDTQYF.

The CDR3 here is CASSEVGTVNQPQHF. The CDR3 bases are TGTGCCAGCAGTGAAGTTGGTACAGTAAATCAGCCCCAGCATTTT. This chain joins TRBV2 and TRBJ1-5; no reliable D call. V dropped 1 base and J dropped 4 bases, with 11 bases sitting between them. Germline V gives CDR1 SNHLY, CDR2 FYNNEI. This CDR3 is built from 15 residues.